Here is one T cell receptor (beta chain) with its context. Germline CDR1 is SNHLY and CDR2 is FYNNEI. V lost 5 bases and J lost 4, with 7 bases in between. This CDR3 has 12 amino acids. This record comes from a study of blood T cell repertoires in COVID-19. Study information: PBMCs, B-cell-depleted T cells, or T cells provided the cDNA or gDNA that made up the material.

Those enrolled, adults aged roughly 18 to 100 years, came from about two dozen US areas. Cohorts were determined from participant-reported clinical history. Profiling relied on immunoSEQ multiplex PCR, and the TCRdb table lists in-frame clones only, not all of them. The sample consists of about 270,000 clones, approximately 89% of them appearing once. The sample consisted of PBMCs or T cells enriched from blood (not recorded which). V and J are TRBV2 and TRBJ2-3, with D possibly being TRBD1 (5 bases). The sequence derives from a man aged 35-49 years who had been exposed to COVID-19. The CDR3 region has the DNA TGTGCCAGCAGTCTGGGGCCAGATACGCAGTATTTT. Its translation: CASSLGPDTQYF.